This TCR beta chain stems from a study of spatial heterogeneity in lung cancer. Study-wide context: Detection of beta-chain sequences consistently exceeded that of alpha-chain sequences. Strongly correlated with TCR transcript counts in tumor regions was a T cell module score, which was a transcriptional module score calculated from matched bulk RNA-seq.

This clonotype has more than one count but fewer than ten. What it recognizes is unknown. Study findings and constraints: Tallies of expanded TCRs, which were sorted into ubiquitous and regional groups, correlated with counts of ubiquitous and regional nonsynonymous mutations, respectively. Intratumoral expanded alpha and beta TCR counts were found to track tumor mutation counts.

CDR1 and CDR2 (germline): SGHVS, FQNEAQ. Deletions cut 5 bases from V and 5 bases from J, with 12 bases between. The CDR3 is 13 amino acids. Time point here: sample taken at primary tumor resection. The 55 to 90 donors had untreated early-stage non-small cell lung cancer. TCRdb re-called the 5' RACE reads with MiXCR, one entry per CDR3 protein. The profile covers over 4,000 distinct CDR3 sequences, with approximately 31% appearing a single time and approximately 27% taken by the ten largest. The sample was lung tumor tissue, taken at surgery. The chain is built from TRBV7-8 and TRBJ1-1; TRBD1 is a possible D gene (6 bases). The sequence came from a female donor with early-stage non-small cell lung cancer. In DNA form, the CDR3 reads TGTGCCAGCAGCGTGTCAGGGGTGACTGAAGCTTTCTTT. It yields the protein CASSVSGVTEAFF.